A selection of T cell receptor beta chains follows, all from one sample in a study of T-cell reconstitution after alpha-beta-depleted transplantation in children. Each CDR3 protein is one row after TCRdb ran MiXCR on the PCR reads. The sample has roughly 200,000 distinct CDR3 sequences, 9.5% to 13% seen once. The specimen comprised PBMCs, sampled before TCRalphabeta/CD19-depleted stem cell transplant. The receptors here all came from a child younger than two with acute myeloid leukemia, due to receive a stem cell transplant. Both conserved end residues are part of each CDR3. The D gene is left open where the match is weak. Rows give clone size only sometimes, using once, few, many, or a class for an expanded clone.

d_gene: .; v_gene: TRBV29-1; j_gene: TRBJ2-1; abundance: many; CDR3aa: CSAVTYNEQFF; CDR3nt: TGCAGCGCTGTTACCTACAATGAGCAGTTCTTC
d_gene: .; v_gene: TRBV6-1; j_gene: TRBJ2-5; abundance: .; CDR3aa: CASNYRAGGGETQYF; CDR3nt: TGTGCCAGCAACTACAGAGCGGGCGGTGGGGAGACCCAGTACTTC
d_gene: .; v_gene: TRBV20-1; j_gene: TRBJ2-4; abundance: many; CDR3aa: CSARDGAKNIQYF; CDR3nt: TGCAGTGCTAGAGATGGAGCCAAAAACATTCAGTACTTC
d_gene: TRBD2; v_gene: TRBV7-8; j_gene: TRBJ2-3; abundance: .; CDR3aa: CASSRTSGSGGATDTQYF; CDR3nt: TGTGCCAGCAGCCGGACTAGCGGGAGTGGAGGGGCCACAGATACGCAGTATTTT
d_gene: .; v_gene: TRBV13; j_gene: TRBJ2-7; abundance: many; CDR3aa: CASSFRGTDYEQYF; CDR3nt: TGTGCCAGCAGTTTCCGTGGGACGGACTACGAGCAGTACTTC
d_gene: TRBD1; v_gene: TRBV2; j_gene: TRBJ2-2; abundance: many; CDR3aa: CASRGQVYTGELFF; CDR3nt: TGTGCCAGCAGGGGACAGGTCTACACCGGGGAGCTGTTTTTT
d_gene: .; v_gene: TRBV9; j_gene: TRBJ2-1; abundance: many; CDR3aa: CASSQHPTGDNEQFF; CDR3nt: TGTGCCAGCAGCCAACACCCCACTGGTGACAATGAGCAGTTCTTC
d_gene: TRBD1; v_gene: TRBV18; j_gene: TRBJ1-1; abundance: many; CDR3aa: CASSPPSAGGRGAFF; CDR3nt: TGTGCCAGCTCACCACCGTCAGCAGGGGGTCGTGGAGCTTTCTTT
d_gene: .; v_gene: TRBV5-5; j_gene: TRBJ2-5; abundance: many; CDR3aa: CASSSATGLQETQYF; CDR3nt: TGTGCCAGCAGCTCCGCTACAGGACTACAAGAGACCCAGTACTTC
d_gene: TRBD1; v_gene: TRBV6-5; j_gene: TRBJ1-1; abundance: many; CDR3aa: CASSYSGTVNTEAFF; CDR3nt: TGTGCCAGCAGTTACTCGGGGACAGTGAACACTGAAGCTTTCTTT
d_gene: .; v_gene: TRBV10-3; j_gene: TRBJ1-1; abundance: many; CDR3aa: CAISATGHSNTEAFF; CDR3nt: TGTGCCATCAGCGCGACTGGACACTCGAACACTGAAGCTTTCTTT
d_gene: .; v_gene: TRBV27; j_gene: TRBJ2-7; abundance: many; CDR3aa: CASKSRVYEQYF; CDR3nt: TGTGCCAGCAAGTCGCGAGTCTACGAGCAGTACTTC
d_gene: .; v_gene: TRBV18; j_gene: TRBJ2-2; abundance: many; CDR3aa: CASSPILVSSNTGELFF; CDR3nt: TGTGCCAGCTCACCCATATTAGTCTCCTCGAACACCGGGGAGCTGTTTTTT
d_gene: TRBD2; v_gene: TRBV7-2; j_gene: TRBJ2-1; abundance: many; CDR3aa: CASSPLAGGANEQFF; CDR3nt: TGTGCCAGCAGCCCACTAGCGGGAGGGGCCAATGAGCAGTTCTTC
d_gene: TRBD1; v_gene: TRBV2; j_gene: TRBJ1-2; abundance: .; CDR3aa: CASSVGGTGSLGYTF; CDR3nt: TGTGCCAGCAGCGTAGGCGGGACAGGGTCACTAGGCTACACCTTC
d_gene: TRBD1; v_gene: TRBV29-1; j_gene: TRBJ2-7; abundance: many; CDR3aa: CSAVQGHYEQYF; CDR3nt: TGCAGCGCCGTACAGGGGCACTACGAGCAGTACTTC
d_gene: TRBD1; v_gene: TRBV7-8; j_gene: TRBJ2-7; abundance: many; CDR3aa: CASSPRTGLGEQYF; CDR3nt: TGTGCCAGCAGCCCTCGGACAGGACTGGGGGAGCAGTACTTC
d_gene: TRBD2; v_gene: TRBV5-1; j_gene: TRBJ2-1; abundance: many; CDR3aa: CASSSASSGELSYNEQFF; CDR3nt: TGCGCCAGCAGCTCTGCCTCTAGCGGGGAGTTGAGCTACAATGAGCAGTTCTTC
d_gene: TRBD1; v_gene: TRBV20-1; j_gene: TRBJ2-3; abundance: many; CDR3aa: CSARGQGVPTDTQYF; CDR3nt: TGCAGTGCTAGAGGGCAGGGGGTTCCCACAGATACGCAGTATTTT
d_gene: TRBD1; v_gene: TRBV12-3/TRBV12-4; j_gene: TRBJ2-2; abundance: many; CDR3aa: CASRRQGVNTGELFF; CDR3nt: TGTGCCAGCAGGAGACAGGGGGTGAACACCGGGGAGCTGTTTTTT
d_gene: .; v_gene: TRBV12-3/TRBV12-4; j_gene: TRBJ1-1; abundance: .; CDR3aa: CASSLRALTTEAFF; CDR3nt: TGTGCCAGCAGTTTAAGGGCCCTGACCACCGAAGCTTTCTTT
d_gene: .; v_gene: TRBV2; j_gene: TRBJ1-3; abundance: many; CDR3aa: CASSENGRQAMGNTIYF; CDR3nt: TGTGCCAGCAGTGAGAACGGACGGCAGGCCATGGGAAACACCATATATTTT
d_gene: .; v_gene: TRBV29-1; j_gene: TRBJ2-7; abundance: many; CDR3aa: CSAGSFSYEQYF; CDR3nt: TGCAGCGCCGGTTCCTTCTCCTACGAGCAGTACTTC
d_gene: TRBD2; v_gene: TRBV20-1; j_gene: TRBJ2-5; abundance: many; CDR3aa: CSAGTSIETQYF; CDR3nt: TGCAGTGCCGGGACTAGCATCGAGACCCAGTACTTC
d_gene: .; v_gene: TRBV3-1; j_gene: TRBJ2-1; abundance: .; CDR3aa: CASSQSGISYNEQFF; CDR3nt: TGTGCCAGCAGCCAATCGGGGATCTCCTACAATGAGCAGTTCTTC
d_gene: TRBD2; v_gene: TRBV12-3/TRBV12-4; j_gene: TRBJ2-1; abundance: many; CDR3aa: CASSDSGRPAYEQFF; CDR3nt: TGTGCCAGCAGTGACAGCGGGAGACCGGCCTATGAGCAGTTCTTC
d_gene: TRBD2; v_gene: TRBV27; j_gene: TRBJ2-7; abundance: many; CDR3aa: CASRAGRASGEQYF; CDR3nt: TGTGCCAGCCGGGCCGGGAGGGCCTCAGGAGAGCAGTACTTC
d_gene: .; v_gene: TRBV12-3/TRBV12-4; j_gene: TRBJ1-5; abundance: many; CDR3aa: CASTGALGRQPQHF; CDR3nt: TGTGCCAGCACTGGGGCACTGGGGCGTCAGCCCCAGCATTTT
d_gene: TRBD2; v_gene: TRBV10-3; j_gene: TRBJ2-7; abundance: many; CDR3aa: CAIGILAGVPYEQYF; CDR3nt: TGTGCCATCGGGATTCTAGCGGGAGTCCCCTACGAGCAGTACTTC
d_gene: TRBD2; v_gene: TRBV4-2; j_gene: TRBJ2-2; abundance: many; CDR3aa: CASSHYPTSTATGELFF; CDR3nt: TGTGCCAGCAGCCATTACCCGACTAGCACGGCCACCGGGGAGCTGTTTTTT
d_gene: TRBD2; v_gene: TRBV12-5; j_gene: TRBJ2-1; abundance: .; CDR3aa: CASGRGLAGGPFYEQFF; CDR3nt: TGTGCTAGTGGCCGGGGACTAGCGGGGGGGCCTTTCTATGAGCAGTTCTTC
d_gene: .; v_gene: TRBV12-3/TRBV12-4; j_gene: TRBJ2-5; abundance: many; CDR3aa: CASRIQAAETQYF; CDR3nt: TGTGCCAGCAGGATACAGGCGGCGGAGACCCAGTACTTC
d_gene: TRBD1; v_gene: TRBV11-3; j_gene: TRBJ2-2; abundance: once; CDR3aa: CASSGGQDGGELFF; CDR3nt: TGTGCCAGCAGCGGTGGACAGGACGGCGGGGAGCTGTTTTTT
d_gene: .; v_gene: TRBV7-9; j_gene: TRBJ2-2; abundance: many; CDR3aa: CASSLGTGPNTGELFF; CDR3nt: TGTGCCAGCAGCTTAGGAACAGGTCCGAACACCGGGGAGCTGTTTTTT
d_gene: .; v_gene: TRBV5-1; j_gene: TRBJ2-1; abundance: many; CDR3aa: CASADLDSSYNEQFF; CDR3nt: TGCGCCAGCGCCGACCTTGACAGCTCCTACAATGAGCAGTTCTTC
d_gene: TRBD1; v_gene: TRBV9; j_gene: TRBJ2-1; abundance: few; CDR3aa: CASSAWTGDEQFF; CDR3nt: TGTGCCAGCAGCGCCTGGACAGGGGATGAGCAGTTCTTC
d_gene: .; v_gene: TRBV7-9; j_gene: TRBJ1-1; abundance: many; CDR3aa: CASSSVREAFF; CDR3nt: TGTGCCAGCAGCTCGGTAAGGGAAGCTTTCTTT
d_gene: .; v_gene: TRBV6-5; j_gene: TRBJ2-6; abundance: many; CDR3aa: CASSYVVPGANVLTF; CDR3nt: TGTGCCAGCAGTTACGTGGTCCCTGGGGCCAACGTCCTGACTTTC
d_gene: .; v_gene: TRBV6-5; j_gene: TRBJ1-1; abundance: many; CDR3aa: CASSYGMNTEAFF; CDR3nt: TGTGCCAGCAGTTACGGGATGAACACTGAAGCTTTCTTT
d_gene: .; v_gene: TRBV20-1; j_gene: TRBJ1-2; abundance: many; CDR3aa: CSATSGANGYTF; CDR3nt: TGCAGTGCTACTTCGGGGGCGAATGGCTACACCTTC
d_gene: .; v_gene: TRBV7-3; j_gene: TRBJ2-2; abundance: many; CDR3aa: CASSLKYGFGELFF; CDR3nt: TGTGCCAGCAGCTTAAAGTATGGGTTCGGGGAGCTGTTTTTT
d_gene: .; v_gene: TRBV3-1; j_gene: TRBJ2-3; abundance: many; CDR3aa: CASSQAPGGGQDTQYF; CDR3nt: TGTGCCAGCAGCCAAGCCCCGGGCGGAGGGCAGGATACGCAGTATTTT
d_gene: TRBD2; v_gene: TRBV25-1; j_gene: TRBJ2-7; abundance: many; CDR3aa: CASSVAGLAGGYEQYF; CDR3nt: TGTGCCAGCAGTGTGGCGGGACTAGCGGGAGGCTACGAGCAGTACTTC
d_gene: .; v_gene: TRBV12-5; j_gene: TRBJ2-2; abundance: many; CDR3aa: CASALGGVGTGELFF; CDR3nt: TGTGCTAGTGCCCTAGGAGGGGTAGGCACCGGGGAGCTGTTTTTT
d_gene: TRBD2; v_gene: TRBV5-1; j_gene: TRBJ2-3; abundance: many; CDR3aa: CASAGTSGTDTQYF; CDR3nt: TGCGCCAGCGCCGGGACTAGCGGTACAGATACGCAGTATTTT
d_gene: TRBD1; v_gene: TRBV5-6; j_gene: TRBJ1-5; abundance: many; CDR3aa: CASSLTGGLNQPQHF; CDR3nt: TGTGCCAGCAGCCTGACAGGGGGCCTCAATCAGCCCCAGCATTTT
d_gene: TRBD1; v_gene: TRBV29-1; j_gene: TRBJ2-2; abundance: many; CDR3aa: CSVEQGAITGELFF; CDR3nt: TGCAGCGTTGAGCAGGGGGCGATAACCGGGGAGCTGTTTTTT
d_gene: .; v_gene: TRBV29-1; j_gene: TRBJ1-1; abundance: many; CDR3aa: CSVVSGNTEAFF; CDR3nt: TGCAGCGTTGTATCAGGGAACACTGAAGCTTTCTTT
d_gene: .; v_gene: TRBV20-1; j_gene: TRBJ2-1; abundance: many; CDR3aa: CSAAGGEQFF; CDR3nt: TGCAGTGCCGCTGGGGGTGAGCAGTTCTTC